Listed below are T cell receptor beta chains from one sample, sequenced in a study of blood T cell repertoires in COVID-19. The repertoire was sequenced with immunoSEQ multiplex PCR; TCRdb's copy has only in-frame clones and lacks some. Here the sample spans 170,000 or so clones, around 87% being singletons. The sequenced material came from peripheral blood. These TCRs come from a woman aged 70 to 79 with COVID-19, enrolled during active disease. The CDR3 runs from the conserved cysteine through the conserved F or W. Size is omitted from some rows. Given values are once, few, many or a class for expanded clones.

J gene	V gene	clone size	CDR3 protein
TRBJ2-7	TRBV7-2	NA	CASSPAGGPSYEQYF
TRBJ1-5	TRBV29-1	NA	CSVTDGGNQPQHF
TRBJ2-5	TRBV7-2	once	CASSEGAETQYF
TRBJ2-2	TRBV12-5	NA	CASGLDRGYPGELFF
TRBJ1-6	TRBV3-1/TRBV3-2	NA	CASSPRPAAESPLHF
TRBJ2-7	TRBV2	NA	CASSEAGTLSYEQYF
TRBJ2-2	TRBV2	few	CASSEALTGPKRELFF
TRBJ2-1	TRBV15	once	CATSRILGQYSSYNEQFF
TRBJ1-3	TRBV6-5	NA	CASSVDGGNGNTIYF
TRBJ1-6	TRBV7-2	NA	CASSFRDSSPLHF
TRBJ1-1	TRBV7-3	NA	CASSLSPTGILNTEAFF
TRBJ1-2	TRBV5-5	NA	CASSLVGQVYGYTF
TRBJ1-2	TRBV3-1/TRBV3-2	NA	CASSQDRGRGYTF
TRBJ2-7	TRBV5-4	NA	CASSLRQGANEQYF
TRBJ2-5	TRBV11-2	NA	CASSQRLAGKETQYF
TRBJ2-3	TRBV7-3	once	CASSGGQGSADTQYF
TRBJ2-4	TRBV5-1	NA	CASSSGLAANIQYF
TRBJ1-6	TRBV5-8	once	CASSSYRVTDSPLHF
TRBJ2-7	TRBV5-6	NA	CASSLANKGLQDF
TRBJ2-1	TRBV7-3	NA	CASTDPLSGTIRLYEQFF
TRBJ2-1	TRBV7-9	NA	CASSLEQSTEQFF
TRBJ2-7	TRBV7-2	once	CASSPDGGALYEQYF
TRBJ2-7	TRBV11-2	NA	CASSSAGNSREQYF